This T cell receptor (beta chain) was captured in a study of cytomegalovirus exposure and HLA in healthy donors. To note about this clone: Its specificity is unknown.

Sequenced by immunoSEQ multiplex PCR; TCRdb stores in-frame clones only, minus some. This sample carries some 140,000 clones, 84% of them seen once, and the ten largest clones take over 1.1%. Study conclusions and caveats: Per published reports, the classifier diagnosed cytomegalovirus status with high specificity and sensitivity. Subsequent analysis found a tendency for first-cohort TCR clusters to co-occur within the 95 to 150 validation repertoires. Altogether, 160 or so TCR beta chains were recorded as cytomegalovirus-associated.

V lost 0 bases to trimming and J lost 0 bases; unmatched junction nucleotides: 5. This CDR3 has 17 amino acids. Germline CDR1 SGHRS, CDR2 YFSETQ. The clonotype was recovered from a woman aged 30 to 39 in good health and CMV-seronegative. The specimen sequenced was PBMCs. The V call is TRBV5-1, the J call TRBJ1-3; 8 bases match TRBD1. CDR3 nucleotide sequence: TGCGCCAGCAGCTTGGCACCAGGGGGCCGCTCTGGAAACACCATATATTTT. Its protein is CASSLAPGGRSGNTIYF.